These T cell receptor beta chains were read from a single sample in a study of siplizumab effects on memory and regulatory T cells. Here immunoSEQ multiplex PCR was the method, and the copy in TCRdb shows in-frame clones only, minus some. The table includes roughly 60,000 clones, around 96% detected once. The sample taken for sequencing was naive CD8+ T cells sorted from blood. These receptors were collected from a human donor in good health. CDR3s include the opening cysteine and the closing phenylalanine or tryptophan. Each record gives: V gene, D gene, clone size, J gene, CDR3 protein, CDR3 DNA. D genes are given only for firm matches. Rows may omit the clone size; those that give it use once, few, many or a size class.

>TRBV30|NA|few|TRBJ1-1
CAWTFSQGNTEAFF
TGTGCCTGGACCTTTTCACAGGGGAACACTGAAGCTTTCTTT
>TRBV9|NA|NA|TRBJ1-1
CASSPQDTEAFF
TGTGCCAGCAGCCCACAGGACACTGAAGCTTTCTTT
>TRBV19|NA|once|TRBJ2-7
CASSIVAGGDEQYF
TGTGCCAGTAGTATAGTAGCCGGGGGCGACGAGCAGTACTTC
>TRBV6-5|TRBD1|once|TRBJ2-7
CASSYATGGTPYEQYF
TGTGCCAGCAGTTACGCGACAGGGGGGACCCCCTACGAGCAGTACTTC
>TRBV15|TRBD2|NA|TRBJ2-5
CATSRGGGEETQYF
TGTGCCACCAGCAGAGGGGGGGGTGAAGAGACCCAGTACTTC
>TRBV7-7|TRBD2|NA|TRBJ2-3
CASSLGSGGATDTQYF
TGTGCCAGCAGCTTGGGTAGCGGGGGGGCAACAGATACGCAGTATTTT
>TRBV9|NA|NA|TRBJ1-2
CASSVGRGYGYTF
TGTGCCAGCAGCGTAGGGCGGGGCTATGGCTACACCTTC
>TRBV20-1|NA|NA|TRBJ2-1
CSARRGGEQFF
TGCAGTGCTAGACGCGGCGGGGAGCAGTTCTTC
>TRBV7-9|NA|NA|TRBJ1-5
CASSPPGPPNQPQHF
TGTGCCAGCAGCCCTCCGGGACCACCTAATCAGCCCCAGCATTTT
>TRBV9|TRBD1|NA|TRBJ1-2
CASSAGTGDGYTF
TGTGCCAGCAGCGCGGGGACAGGGGATGGCTACACCTTC
>TRBV25-1|TRBD1|once|TRBJ2-7
CASSGHGQGSYEQYF
TGTGCCAGCAGTGGGCATGGACAGGGGTCCTACGAGCAGTACTTC
>TRBV4-2|TRBD1|NA|TRBJ2-7
CASSQEGDRRTF
TGTGCCAGCAGCCAAGAGGGGGACAGGAGGACCTTC
>TRBV29-1|NA|NA|TRBJ2-5
CSVWRGETQYF
TGCAGCGTTTGGAGGGGAGAGACCCAGTACTTC
>TRBV5-6|NA|NA|TRBJ2-1
CASSLEGQGRYNEQFF
TGTGCCAGCAGCTTGGAGGGCCAGGGGAGATACAATGAGCAGTTCTTC
>TRBV4-2|NA|NA|TRBJ2-7
CASSPTSLNEQYF
TGTGCCAGCAGCCCGACAAGTTTGAACGAGCAGTACTTC
>TRBV30|NA|once|TRBJ2-4
CAWSVLAGNDIQYF
TGTGCCTGGAGTGTATTAGCAGGGAACGACATTCAGTACTTC
>TRBV29-1|TRBD1|NA|TRBJ2-7
CSVEDPQGTYEQYF
TGCAGCGTTGAAGACCCACAGGGGACCTACGAGCAGTACTTC
>TRBV9|NA|NA|TRBJ1-1
CASSAPRGSTEAFF
TGTGCCAGCAGCGCGCCCAGGGGATCAACTGAAGCTTTCTTT
>TRBV12-5|NA|NA|TRBJ2-5
CASGLVVYPETQYF
TGTGCTAGTGGTTTGGTAGTCTACCCTGAGACCCAGTACTTC
>TRBV19|TRBD2|once|TRBJ2-5
CASSTPAGGAKETQYF
TGTGCCAGTAGTACCCCGGCGGGGGGGGCGAAAGAGACCCAGTACTTC
>TRBV7-3|NA|NA|TRBJ2-3
CASSWGSTDTQYF
TGTGCCAGCAGCTGGGGTAGCACAGATACGCAGTATTTT
>TRBV28|TRBD1|NA|TRBJ1-5
CASRVDRGTQPQHF
TGTGCCAGCAGGGTCGACAGGGGAACTCAGCCCCAGCATTTT
>TRBV2|NA|NA|TRBJ1-1
CASHLGLSGGTGAFF
TGTGCCAGCCATCTCGGGCTCTCGGGAGGCACTGGAGCTTTCTTT
>TRBV5-4|TRBD1|NA|TRBJ1-4
CASSTGTGALFF
TGTGCCAGCAGCACCGGGACAGGGGCACTGTTTTTT
>TRBV12-1|NA|NA|TRBJ2-7
CASSLYRGQHEQYF
TGTGCCAGCAGCTTATACAGGGGGCAGCACGAGCAGTACTTC
>TRBV2|TRBD1|NA|TRBJ1-1
CASTGGFHTEAFF
TGTGCCAGCACAGGGGGTTTTCACACTGAAGCTTTCTTT
>TRBV12-5|NA|NA|TRBJ1-3
CASGAGNTIYF
TGTGCTAGTGGTGCTGGAAACACCATATATTTT
>TRBV29-1|TRBD1|once|TRBJ1-1
CSVPFRGLAGTEAFF
TGCAGCGTTCCCTTCAGGGGGCTTGCGGGCACTGAAGCTTTCTTT
>TRBV27|NA|once|TRBJ2-2
CASSLTLSTGELFF
TGTGCCAGCAGTCTAACACTGAGTACCGGGGAGCTGTTTTTT